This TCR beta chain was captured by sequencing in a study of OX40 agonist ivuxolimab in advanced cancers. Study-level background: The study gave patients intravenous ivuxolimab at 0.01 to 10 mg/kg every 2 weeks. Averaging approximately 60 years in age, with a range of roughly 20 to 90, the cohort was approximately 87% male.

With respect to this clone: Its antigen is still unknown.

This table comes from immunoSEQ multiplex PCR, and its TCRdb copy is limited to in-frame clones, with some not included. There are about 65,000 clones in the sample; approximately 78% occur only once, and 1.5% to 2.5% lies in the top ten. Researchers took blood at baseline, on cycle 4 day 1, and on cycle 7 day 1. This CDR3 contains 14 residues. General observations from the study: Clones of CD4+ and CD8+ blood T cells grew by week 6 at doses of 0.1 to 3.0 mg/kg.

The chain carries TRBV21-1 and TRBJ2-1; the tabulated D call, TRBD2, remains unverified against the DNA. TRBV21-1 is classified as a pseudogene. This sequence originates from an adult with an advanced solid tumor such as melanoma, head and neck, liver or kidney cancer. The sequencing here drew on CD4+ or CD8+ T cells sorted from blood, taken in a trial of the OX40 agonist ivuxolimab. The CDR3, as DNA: TGTGCCCCGAAGGGCGGGAGATCTTACAATGAGCAGTTCTTC. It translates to CAPKGGRSYNEQFF.